Reported below is one T cell receptor (beta chain). As yet, its antigen is unknown. The V gene's germline CDR1 is SGHNT and CDR2 YYREEE (reference sequence). The CDR3 runs to 15 residues. Trimming removed 3 bases from V and 2 bases from J; junction bases left unmatched: 3. This record comes from a study of cytomegalovirus exposure and HLA in healthy donors. Looking at the study overall: HLA-typed donors contributed 65 million to 95 million unique TCRs, which were held in an early data release. General observations from the study: The study listed around 150 cytomegalovirus-associated TCR beta chains. Rare TCR sequences dominated, though some public TCRs recurred in many donors. Fewer N-insertions than the 666-donor mean were reportedly shown by an Asian-associated ancestry cluster in a later analysis.

Primers for the PCR totalled 60 Vbeta and 13 Jbeta. The assay was immunoSEQ multiplex PCR, and TCRdb's table has in-frame clones only and misses some. Of 70,000 to 80,000 clones listed, approximately 72% are singletons. This TCR was recovered from a woman aged 40 to 49 in good health and CMV-seropositive. This chain joins TRBV5-4 and TRBJ2-7; 12 bases are a match to TRBD2. The sequenced sample was PBMCs. CDR3 protein: CASSSSGGAAYEQYF. CDR3 sequence (DNA): TGTGCCAGCAGCTCTAGCGGGGGGGCAGCCTACGAGCAGTACTTC. The full variable domain, completed using reference TRBV5-4 and TRBJ2-7, is ETGVTQSPTHLIKTRGQQVTLRCSSQSGHNTVSWYQQALGQGPQFIFQYYREEENGRGNFPPRFSGLQFPNYSSELNVNALELDDSALYLCASSSSGGAAYEQYFGPGTRLTVT.